What follows is one T cell receptor (beta chain) and its context. The antigen is not known. PCR was performed a second time for about 7 to 11 cycles using a sample-barcoded 5' primer and a J-beta primer mix. MiXCR, run by TCRdb on the 5' RACE reads, gives a single entry per CDR3 protein. Found here are approximately 800,000 distinct CDR3 sequences, roughly 56% of them singletons; the top ten hold more than 25%. The record originates from a study of blood T cells in healthy people across ages. Study results and limitations: Donor CMV status, an unknown factor, possibly confounded changes in expanded clonotypes.

The sample was blood. The receptor comes from a man between 40 and 49 years old in good health.

DNA of the CDR3: TGTGCCAGTAGACCCTCTAGCGGGAGGTCTTACGAGCAGTACTTC. This codes for CASRPSSGRSYEQYF. The chain joins TRBV12-3 or TRBV12-4 to TRBJ2-5, with 11 bases identical to TRBD2. The better agreement between TRBJ2-7 and the DNA end casts doubt on the J call. This CDR3 region has 15 residues.